Sequencing of this T cell receptor beta chain was carried out in a study of blood T cell repertoires in COVID-19. Across the study: The samples span acute and convalescent COVID-19 from the United States, Italy and Spain.

TCRdb's table, derived via immunoSEQ multiplex PCR, lists solely in-frame clones and lacks some. Counted here are roughly 200,000 clones, 85% to 90% occurring once; the ten biggest clones make up approximately 2.5%. Germline assignment: CDR1 GTSNPN and CDR2 SVGIG (reference sequence). The CDR3 spans 15 residues. J lost 3 bases, V lost 2 bases, and 6 bases had no gene match. The age range of participants was about 18 to 100 years, with residence in roughly 25 US areas. Membership in each cohort depended on participant-reported clinical history. The sequencing sample was made of PBMCs or T cells enriched from blood (not recorded which). The chain joins TRBV30 to TRBJ2-3; 9 nucleotides line up with TRBD2. The clonotype comes from a woman between 40 and 55 years old with acute COVID-19. CDR3 coding DNA: TGTGCCTGGAGTTTAGCGGGAGATGGGACAGATACGCAGTATTTT. Amino acid sequence: CAWSLAGDGTDTQYF.